The 9 T cell receptor beta chains below all came from one sample that was sequenced in a study of control samples from healthy donors and cancer patients. The repertoire was sequenced with immunoSEQ multiplex PCR; TCRdb's copy has only in-frame clones and lacks some. This table has about 140,000 clones, 89% appearing once. The sequencing input was blood. All receptors come from a man aged 25-40 years in good health.

This clone was observed once. The CDR3 spells CASSLDRGQYGYTF. The DNA of the CDR3 is TGTGCCAGCAGTCTGGACAGGGGGCAATATGGCTACACCTTC. The genes are TRBV5-4 and TRBJ1-2; 11 bases fit TRBD1. Germline V gene data show CDR1 as SGHNT and CDR2 as YYREEE (reference sequence). The CDR3 totals 14 residues. Trimming at V came to 5 bases and at J to 5 bases, leaving 5 bases not matched to a gene.

A few counts support this clone. The J gene is TRBJ2-3, the V gene TRBV7-9, with D possibly being TRBD2 (6 bases). Trimming removed 6 bases at V and 1 base at J, with 14 bases between. The CDR3 runs 15 residues. Germline V gene data show CDR1 as SEHNR and CDR2 as FQNEAQ (reference sequence). The CDR3 DNA is TGTGCCAGCAGACGAACTAGCTTCCGCACAGATACGCAGTATTTT. It codes for CASRRTSFRTDTQYF.

V is TRBV3-1 (or the pseudogene TRBV3-2) and J is TRBJ2-1; 7 nucleotides agree with TRBD2. This CDR3 is built from 15 residues. V lost 3 bases and J lost 7; bases outside the gene matches: 9. Germline V gene lookup returns CDR1 LGHDT and CDR2 YNNKEL (reference sequence). This CDR3 reads CASSQYRGSWNEQFF. Written as DNA, the CDR3 is TGTGCCAGCAGCCAGTACCGCGGGAGTTGGAATGAGCAGTTCTTC.

In its sample, this clone was seen once. V usage is TRBV7-9 and J usage is TRBJ2-2, with unresolved D. The germline V gene encodes CDR1 SEHNR and CDR2 FQNEAQ (reference sequence). This CDR3 region has 14 residues. The V end was cut by 3 bases, the J end by 4 bases, with 9 bases between. The CDR3 DNA is TGTGCCAGCAGCTTGGTGGTTAGCACCGGGGAGCTGTTTTTT. It encodes CASSLVVSTGELFF.

This clone came up once. V and J are TRBV18 and TRBJ2-3, with TRBD1 matching over 9 bases. The CDR3 is 15 amino acids. Per the germline V gene, CDR1 is KGHSH and CDR2 is LQKENI. V gave up 2 bases and J gave up 7 bases; unmatched junction bases: 7. The CDR3 DNA sequence: TGTGCCAGCTCACCAAGGACAGGGGACCGATATACGCAGTATTTT. Encoded protein: CASSPRTGDRYTQYF.

J is TRBJ1-3 and V is TRBV21-1; the DNA was not compared with TRBD1, the D call given in the table. TRBV21-1 is classified as a pseudogene. This CDR3 comprises 18 residues. This chain's CDR3 is CASSKAGNRYFSGNTIYF. In DNA, the CDR3 is TGTGCCAGCAGCAAAGCGGGTAACAGGTACTTCTCTGGAAACACCATATATTTT.

This chain links TRBV15 with TRBJ2-7; TRBD1 agrees at 7 bases. Germline V gene sequence: CDR1 LNHNV, CDR2 YYDKDF (reference sequence). The CDR3 consists of 14 residues. Trimming cost V 0 bases and J 3 bases; bases outside gene matches: 2. CDR3 coding DNA: TGTGCCACCAGCAGAGATCGACAGGGCTACGAGCAGTACTTC. Its protein product is CATSRDRQGYEQYF.

The chain carries TRBV28 and TRBJ1-5, with 7 bases lining up with TRBD1. Germline CDR1 and CDR2: MDHEN and SYDVKM. The CDR3 contains 14 residues. Trimming at V came to 6 bases and at J to 3 bases, leaving 5 bases not matched to a gene. The CDR3 sequence: CASRLGTVNQPQHF. CDR3 DNA sequence: TGTGCCAGCAGACTGGGGACAGTCAATCAGCCCCAGCATTTT.

The V and J genes are TRBV14 and TRBJ1-6; D perhaps matches TRBD1 (5 bases). Germline V gives CDR1 SGHDN, CDR2 FVKESK. Trimming left V 3 bases short and J 2 bases short, with 17 bases between. The length of the CDR3 is 18 residues. In nucleotides, the CDR3 is TGTGCCAGCAGCCATCCTGAGCAGGGAGGGACCTATAATTCACCCCTCCACTTT. Its protein product is CASSHPEQGGTYNSPLHF.